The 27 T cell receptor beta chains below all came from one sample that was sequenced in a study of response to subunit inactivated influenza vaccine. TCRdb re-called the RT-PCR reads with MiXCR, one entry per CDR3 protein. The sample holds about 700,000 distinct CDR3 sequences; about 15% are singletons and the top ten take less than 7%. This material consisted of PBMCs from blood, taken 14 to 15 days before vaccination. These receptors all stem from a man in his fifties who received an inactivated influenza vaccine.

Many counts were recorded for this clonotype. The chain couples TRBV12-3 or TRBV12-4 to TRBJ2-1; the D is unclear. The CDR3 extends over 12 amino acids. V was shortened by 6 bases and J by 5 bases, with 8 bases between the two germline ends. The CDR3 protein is CASSTVDNEQFF. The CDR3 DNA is TGTGCCAGCAGCACCGTCGACAATGAGCAGTTCTTC.

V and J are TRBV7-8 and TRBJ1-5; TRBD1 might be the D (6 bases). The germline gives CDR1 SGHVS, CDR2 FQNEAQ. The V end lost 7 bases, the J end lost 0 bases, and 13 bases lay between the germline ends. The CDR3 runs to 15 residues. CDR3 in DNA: TGTGCCAGCACCCGGGGGGGCAATAGCAATCAGCCCCAGCATTTT. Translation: CASTRGGNSNQPQHF.

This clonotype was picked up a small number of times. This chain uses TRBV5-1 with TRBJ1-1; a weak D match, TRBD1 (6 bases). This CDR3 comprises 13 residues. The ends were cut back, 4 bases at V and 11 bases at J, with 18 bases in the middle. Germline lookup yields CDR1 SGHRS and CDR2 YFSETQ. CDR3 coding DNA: TGCGCCAGCAGCGTAACAGGGACGGAGGTTGCTTTCTTT. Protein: CASSVTGTEVAFF. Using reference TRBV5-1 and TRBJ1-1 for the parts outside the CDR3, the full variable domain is KAGVTQTPRYLIKTRGQQVTLSCSPISGHRSVSWYQQTPGQGLQFLFEYFSETQRNKGNFPGRFSGRQFSNSRSEMNVSTLELGDSALYLCASSVTGTEVAFFGQGTRLTVV.

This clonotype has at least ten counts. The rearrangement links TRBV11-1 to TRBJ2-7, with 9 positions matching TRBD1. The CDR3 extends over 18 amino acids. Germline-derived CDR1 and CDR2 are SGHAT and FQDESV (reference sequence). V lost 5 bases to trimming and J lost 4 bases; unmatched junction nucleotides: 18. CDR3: CASSAGQGRFEALYEQYF. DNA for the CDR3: TGTGCCAGCAGCGCCGGACAGGGGCGCTTTGAGGCACTTTACGAGCAGTACTTC.

The DNA for the CDR3 is TGTGCCAGCAGTGACAGATTTCTAGCGGGCCGCACAGATACGCAGTATTTT. It yields the protein CASSDRFLAGRTDTQYF. V usage is TRBV25-1 and J usage is TRBJ2-3; 8 nucleotides line up with TRBD2. Germline V gene lookup returns CDR1 MGHDK and CDR2 SYGVNS. Trimming removed 3 bases from V and 1 base from J; junction bases left unmatched: 9. The CDR3 runs 17 residues.

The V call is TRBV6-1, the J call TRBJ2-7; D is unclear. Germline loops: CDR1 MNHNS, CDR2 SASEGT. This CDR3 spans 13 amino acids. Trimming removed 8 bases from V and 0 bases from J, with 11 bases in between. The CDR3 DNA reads TGTGCCAGCGCCCTTGGTTTCTCCTACGAGCAGTACTTC. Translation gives CASALGFSYEQYF.

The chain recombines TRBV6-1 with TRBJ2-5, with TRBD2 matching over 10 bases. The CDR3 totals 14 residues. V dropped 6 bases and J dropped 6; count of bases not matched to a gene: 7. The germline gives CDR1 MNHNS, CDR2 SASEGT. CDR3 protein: CASRRAGGQQTQYF. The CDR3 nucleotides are TGTGCCAGCAGGAGAGCGGGGGGGCAACAGACCCAGTACTTC.

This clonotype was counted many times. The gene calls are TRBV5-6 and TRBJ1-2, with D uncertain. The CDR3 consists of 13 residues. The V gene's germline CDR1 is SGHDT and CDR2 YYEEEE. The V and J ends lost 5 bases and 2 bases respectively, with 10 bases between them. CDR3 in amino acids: CASSLGRNYGYTF. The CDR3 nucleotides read TGTGCCAGCAGTTTAGGCAGGAACTATGGCTACACCTTC.

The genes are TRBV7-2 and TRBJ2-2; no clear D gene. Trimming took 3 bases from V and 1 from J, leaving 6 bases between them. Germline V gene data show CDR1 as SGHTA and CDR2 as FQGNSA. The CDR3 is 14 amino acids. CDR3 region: CASSFTLNTGELFF. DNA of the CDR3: TGTGCCAGCAGCTTTACTTTGAACACCGGGGAGCTGTTTTTT.

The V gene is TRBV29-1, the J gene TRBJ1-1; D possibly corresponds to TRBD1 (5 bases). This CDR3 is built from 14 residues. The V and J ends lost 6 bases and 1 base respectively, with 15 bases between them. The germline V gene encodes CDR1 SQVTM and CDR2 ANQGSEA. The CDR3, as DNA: TGCAGCGTAGGGGCCCAGTTGAAGAACACTGAAGCTTTCTTT. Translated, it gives CSVGAQLKNTEAFF.

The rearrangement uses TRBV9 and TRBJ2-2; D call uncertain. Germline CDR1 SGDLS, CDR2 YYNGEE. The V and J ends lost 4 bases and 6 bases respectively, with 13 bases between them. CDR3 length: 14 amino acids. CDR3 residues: CASSLSQYPGELFF. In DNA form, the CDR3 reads TGTGCCAGCAGCCTCTCCCAGTATCCCGGGGAGCTGTTTTTT.

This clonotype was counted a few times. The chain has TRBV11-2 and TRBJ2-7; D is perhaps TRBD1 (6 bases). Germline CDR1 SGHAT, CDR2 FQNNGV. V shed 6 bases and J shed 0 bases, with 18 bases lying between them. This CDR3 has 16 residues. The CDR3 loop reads CASSSYRDTSSYEQYF. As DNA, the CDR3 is TGTGCCAGCAGTTCCTACCGGGACACCAGCTCCTACGAGCAGTACTTC.

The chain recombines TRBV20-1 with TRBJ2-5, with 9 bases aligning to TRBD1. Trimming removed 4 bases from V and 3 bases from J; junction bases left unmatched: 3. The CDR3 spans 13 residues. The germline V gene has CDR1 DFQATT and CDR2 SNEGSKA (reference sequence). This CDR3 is CSATGTGKETQYF. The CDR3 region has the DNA TGCAGTGCTACCGGGACAGGGAAAGAGACCCAGTACTTC.

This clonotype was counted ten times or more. In DNA, the CDR3 is TGCAGTGCTAGGGGACTAGCGGGGGACACAGATACGCAGTATTTT. Amino acid sequence: CSARGLAGDTDTQYF. The chain combines TRBV20-1 with TRBJ2-3, with 14 positions matching TRBD2. The V gene's germline CDR1 is DFQATT and CDR2 SNEGSKA (reference sequence). This CDR3 comprises 15 residues. Losses at the gene ends were 3 bases for V and 2 bases for J; bases not matched to a gene: 1.

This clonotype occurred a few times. CDR3 residues: CSARDRQFDTQYF. CDR3 in DNA: TGCAGTGCTAGAGATCGGCAGTTTGATACGCAGTATTTT. The chain carries TRBV20-1 and TRBJ2-3, with no clear D. The CDR3 has 13 residues. Germline V CDR1 and CDR2: DFQATT, SNEGSKA (reference sequence). The ends were cut back, 0 bases at V and 6 bases at J, with 10 bases in the middle.

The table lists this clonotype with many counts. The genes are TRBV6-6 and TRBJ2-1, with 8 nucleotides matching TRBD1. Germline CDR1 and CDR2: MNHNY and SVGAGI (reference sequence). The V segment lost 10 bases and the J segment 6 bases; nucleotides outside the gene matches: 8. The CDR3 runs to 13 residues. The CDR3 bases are TGTGCCACCTCAGGGGGCAGTCGCAATGAGCAGTTCTTC. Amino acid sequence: CATSGGSRNEQFF.

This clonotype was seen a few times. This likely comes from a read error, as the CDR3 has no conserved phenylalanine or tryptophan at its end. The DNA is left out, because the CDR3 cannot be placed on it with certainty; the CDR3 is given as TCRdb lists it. This CDR3 is CASSRDNE. The V and J genes are TRBV27 and TRBJ2-7; the table names TRBD1, a call not compared with the DNA. Germline V lookup: CDR1 MNHEY, CDR2 SMNVEV (reference sequence). Counting both end residues, the CDR3 totals 8 amino acids.

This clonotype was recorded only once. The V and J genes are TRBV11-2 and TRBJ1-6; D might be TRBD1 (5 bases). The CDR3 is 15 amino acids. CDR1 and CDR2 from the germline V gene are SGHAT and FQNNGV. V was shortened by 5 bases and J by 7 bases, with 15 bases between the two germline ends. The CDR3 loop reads CASSIRGVGNSPLHF. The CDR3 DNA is TGTGCCAGCAGCATTCGGGGCGTGGGGAATTCACCCCTCCACTTT. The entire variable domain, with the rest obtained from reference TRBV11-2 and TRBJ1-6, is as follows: EAGVAQSPRYKIIEKRQSVAFWCNPISGHATLYWYQQILGQGPKLLIQFQNNGVVDDSQLPKDRFSAERLKGVDSTLKIQPAKLEDSAVYLCASSIRGVGNSPLHFGNGTRLTVT.

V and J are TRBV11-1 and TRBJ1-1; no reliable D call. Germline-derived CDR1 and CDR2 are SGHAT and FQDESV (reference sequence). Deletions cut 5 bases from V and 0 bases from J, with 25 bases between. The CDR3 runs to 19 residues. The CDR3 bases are TGTGCCAGCAGCCACCCTAGATTGAGGACCTTCACTTTGAACACTGAAGCTTTCTTT. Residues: CASSHPRLRTFTLNTEAFF. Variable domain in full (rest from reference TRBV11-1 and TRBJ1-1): EAEVAQSPRYKITEKSQAVAFWCDPISGHATLYWYRQILGQGPELLVQFQDESVVDDSQLPKDRFSAERLKGVDSTLKIQPAELGDSAMYLCASSHPRLRTFTLNTEAFFGQGTRLTVV.

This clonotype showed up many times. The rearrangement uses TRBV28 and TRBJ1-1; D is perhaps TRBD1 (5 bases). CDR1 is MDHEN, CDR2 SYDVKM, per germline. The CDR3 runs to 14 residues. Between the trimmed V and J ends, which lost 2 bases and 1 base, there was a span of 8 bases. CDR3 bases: TGTGCCAGCAGTTTACCTGGACAGAACACTGAAGCTTTCTTT. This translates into CASSLPGQNTEAFF.

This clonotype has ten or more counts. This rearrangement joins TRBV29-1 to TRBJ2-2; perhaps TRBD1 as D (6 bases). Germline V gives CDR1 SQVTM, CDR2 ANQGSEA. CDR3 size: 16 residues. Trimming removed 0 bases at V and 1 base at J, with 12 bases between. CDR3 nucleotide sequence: TGCAGCGTTGAAGATCGAAAGACAGGGAACACCGGGGAGCTGTTTTTT. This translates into CSVEDRKTGNTGELFF.

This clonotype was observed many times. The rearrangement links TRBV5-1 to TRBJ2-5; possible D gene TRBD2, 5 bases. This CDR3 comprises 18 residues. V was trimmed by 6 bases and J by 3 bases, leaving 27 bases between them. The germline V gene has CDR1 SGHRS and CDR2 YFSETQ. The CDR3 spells CASTPPISGSGREETQYF. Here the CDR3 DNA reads TGCGCCAGCACCCCTCCAATTTCAGGTTCTGGGAGAGAAGAGACCCAGTACTTC.

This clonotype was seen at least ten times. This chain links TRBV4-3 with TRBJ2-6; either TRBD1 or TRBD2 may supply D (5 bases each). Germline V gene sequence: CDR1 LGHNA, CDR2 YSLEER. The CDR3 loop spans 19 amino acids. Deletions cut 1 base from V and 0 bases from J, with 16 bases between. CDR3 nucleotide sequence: TGCGCCAGCAGCCAAGTTTACTGGGGACGCAGCTCTGGGGCCAACGTCCTGACTTTC. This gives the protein CASSQVYWGRSSGANVLTF.

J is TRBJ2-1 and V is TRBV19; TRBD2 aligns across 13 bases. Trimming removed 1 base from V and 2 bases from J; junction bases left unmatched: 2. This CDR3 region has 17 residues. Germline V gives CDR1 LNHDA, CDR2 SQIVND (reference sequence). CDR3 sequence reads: CASSIVLAGGPYNEQFF. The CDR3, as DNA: TGTGCCAGTAGTATAGTACTAGCGGGGGGGCCCTACAATGAGCAGTTCTTC.

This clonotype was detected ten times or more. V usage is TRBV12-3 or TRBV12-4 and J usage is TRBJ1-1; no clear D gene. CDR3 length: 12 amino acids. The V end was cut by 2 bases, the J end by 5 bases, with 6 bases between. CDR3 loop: CASSLPGTEAFF. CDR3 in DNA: TGTGCCAGCAGTTTACCGGGGACTGAAGCTTTCTTT.

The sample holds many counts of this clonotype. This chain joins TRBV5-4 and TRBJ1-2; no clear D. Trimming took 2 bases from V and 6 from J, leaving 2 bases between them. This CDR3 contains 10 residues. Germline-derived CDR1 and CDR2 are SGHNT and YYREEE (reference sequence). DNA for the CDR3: TGTGCCAGCAGCTTAAATGGCTACACCTTC. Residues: CASSLNGYTF.

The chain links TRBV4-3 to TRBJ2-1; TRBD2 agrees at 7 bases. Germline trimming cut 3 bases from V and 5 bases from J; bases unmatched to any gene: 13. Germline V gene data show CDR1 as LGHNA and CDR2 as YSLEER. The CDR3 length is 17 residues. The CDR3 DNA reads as TGCGCCAGCAGCCAGGGAGAGGTGGTAGCGGGCCACAATGAGCAGTTCTTC. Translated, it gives CASSQGEVVAGHNEQFF.